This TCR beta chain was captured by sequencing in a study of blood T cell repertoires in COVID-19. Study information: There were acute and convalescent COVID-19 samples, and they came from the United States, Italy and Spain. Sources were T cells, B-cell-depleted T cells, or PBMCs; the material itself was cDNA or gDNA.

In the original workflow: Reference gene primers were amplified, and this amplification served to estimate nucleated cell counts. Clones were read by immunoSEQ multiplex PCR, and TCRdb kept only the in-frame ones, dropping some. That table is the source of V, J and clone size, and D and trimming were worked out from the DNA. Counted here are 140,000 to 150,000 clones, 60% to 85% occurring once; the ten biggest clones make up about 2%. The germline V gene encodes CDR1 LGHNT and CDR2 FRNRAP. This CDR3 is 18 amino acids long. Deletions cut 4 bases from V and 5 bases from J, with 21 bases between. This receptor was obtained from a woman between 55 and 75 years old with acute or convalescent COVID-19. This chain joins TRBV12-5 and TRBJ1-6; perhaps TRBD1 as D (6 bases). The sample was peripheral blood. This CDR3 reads CASGCARSDRLNNSPLHF. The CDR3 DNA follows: TGTGCTAGTGGTTGTGCCCGGTCAGACAGGCTGAATAATTCACCCCTCCACTTT.